The 8 T cell receptor beta chains reported below all come from one sample, sequenced in a study of blood T cell repertoires in COVID-19. Only in-frame clones appear in the TCRdb table, and some are missing; sequencing was by immunoSEQ multiplex PCR. The data show under 450,000 clones, more than 75% seen once. Sequenced material: PBMCs or T cells enriched from blood (not recorded which). The receptor source for this set is a man between 25 and 39 years old who had recovered from COVID-19.

The chain links TRBV3-1 (or the pseudogene TRBV3-2) to TRBJ2-2; a weak D match, TRBD1 (6 bases). V was cut by 3 bases and J by 2 bases, with 19 bases left in between. The germline V gene has CDR1 LGHDT and CDR2 YNNKEL (reference sequence). The CDR3 has 18 residues. The CDR3 reads CASSHRQASPINTGELFF. DNA of the CDR3: TGTGCCAGCAGCCACCGACAGGCCTCCCCCATCAACACCGGGGAGCTGTTTTTT.

This chain links TRBV5-1 with TRBJ1-3; a weak D match, TRBD1 (6 bases). V was cut by 4 bases and J by 4 bases, with 12 bases left in between. CDR1 is SGHRS and CDR2 is YFSETQ in the germline V gene. The CDR3 spans 14 residues. CDR3 DNA sequence: TGCGCCAGCAGCATCGGGACACAGGGAAACACCATATATTTT. Protein sequence: CASSIGTQGNTIYF.

Only a few counts were recorded for this clone. The chain joins TRBV3-1 (or the pseudogene TRBV3-2) to TRBJ1-3; no reliable D call. V was pared by 1 base and J by 4 bases, with 14 bases between. CDR1 and CDR2 from the germline V gene are LGHDT and YNNKEL (reference sequence). The CDR3 extends over 16 amino acids. The CDR3 reads CASSQVRSREGNTIYF. The CDR3 DNA follows: TGTGCCAGCAGCCAAGTCCGTAGTCGTGAGGGAAACACCATATATTTT.

The chain links TRBV3-1 (or the pseudogene TRBV3-2) to TRBJ1-4; D uncertain. The germline CDR1 and CDR2 sequences are LGHDT and YNNKEL (reference sequence). Trimming shortened V by 0 bases and J by 7 bases, and 9 bases separated the two germline ends. The CDR3 is made up of 14 amino acids. CDR3 DNA: TGTGCCAGCAGCCAAGAACGGTTCGGTGAAAAACTGTTTTTT. Amino acid sequence: CASSQERFGEKLFF.

This sequence joins TRBV12-5 and TRBJ2-2; 13 bases are shared with TRBD2. CDR3 length: 17 amino acids. Germline values: CDR1 LGHNT, CDR2 FRNRAP. V trimming: 6 bases; J trimming: 6 bases; junction bases outside the gene matches: 10. This chain's CDR3 is CASGTGLAGRVAGELFF. CDR3 DNA sequence: TGTGCTAGTGGGACGGGACTAGCGGGGAGAGTGGCCGGGGAGCTGTTTTTT.

This sequence joins TRBV6-1 and TRBJ2-1; 13 bases agree with TRBD2. Germline CDR1 MNHNS, CDR2 SASEGT. V lost 4 bases and J lost 8; bases outside the gene matches: 14. The CDR3 consists of 18 residues. The CDR3 reads CASSVLATSGGASDEQFF. The CDR3 nucleotides are TGTGCCAGCAGTGTACTAGCTACTAGCGGGGGGGCAAGTGATGAGCAGTTCTTC.

The genes are TRBV14 and TRBJ2-7; D might be TRBD2 (7 bases). The CDR3 contains 14 residues. Per the germline V gene, CDR1 is SGHDN and CDR2 is FVKESK. V was cut by 1 base and J by 4 bases, with 11 bases left in between. CDR3 sequence reads: CASSQAGRGYEQYF. DNA for the CDR3: TGTGCCAGCAGCCAAGCGGGGAGGGGGTACGAGCAGTACTTC.

The V and J genes are TRBV7-2 and TRBJ2-2; 12 nucleotides align to TRBD1. This CDR3 spans 19 amino acids. CDR1 and CDR2 (germline): SGHTA, FQGNSA. V lost 4 bases, J lost 4 bases, and 13 bases stayed unmatched. The CDR3 spells CASSSTGTGGRIGTGELFF. The CDR3 DNA follows: TGTGCCAGCAGCTCCACCGGGACAGGGGGCAGGATAGGCACCGGGGAGCTGTTTTTT.